Following are 14 T cell receptor beta chains from one sample sequenced in a study of T-cell memory formation after mild COVID-19. One entry per CDR3 protein, called by TCRdb with MiXCR from the 5' RACE reads. The sample carries about 340,000 distinct CDR3 sequences, more than 15% recorded once. The sequenced sample was PBMCs or a T cell subset sorted from them (not recorded which). The origin of the receptors is a man younger than 35 who had mild COVID-19 (a few samples of this study predate the infection). Cell type and time point are not known.

This clonotype has only a few counts. The V call is TRBV6-6, the J call TRBJ1-2; perhaps TRBD1 as D (6 bases). Germline V gene sequence: CDR1 MNHNY, CDR2 SVGAGI (reference sequence). This CDR3 is built from 14 residues. Between the trimmed V and J ends, which lost 6 bases and 2 bases, there was a span of 13 bases. CDR3 loop: CASSLRQANYGYTF. CDR3 bases: TGTGCCAGCAGCCTCCGACAGGCCAACTATGGCTACACCTTC.

Only a few counts were recorded for this clonotype. The chain joins TRBV19 to TRBJ2-3; D call uncertain. CDR1 and CDR2 (germline): LNHDA, SQIVND (reference sequence). Trimming removed 8 bases at V and 10 bases at J, with 16 bases between. This CDR3 comprises 12 residues. The CDR3 region is CASSPATSSQYF. DNA for the CDR3: TGTGCCAGTTCACCAGCGACCTCGTCGCAGTATTTT.

This clonotype was seen a few times. The gene calls are TRBV19 and TRBJ1-1; 7 bases match TRBD1. Trimming removed 5 bases from V and 7 bases from J; junction bases left unmatched: 7. The CDR3 contains 13 residues. Germline values: CDR1 LNHDA, CDR2 SQIVND (reference sequence). CDR3 DNA sequence: TGTGCCAGTAGTTGGGGACAGAGATTTGAAGCTTTCTTT. This sequence encodes CASSWGQRFEAFF. The entire variable domain, with the rest obtained from reference TRBV19 and TRBJ1-1, is as follows: DGGITQSPKYLFRKEGQNVTLSCEQNLNHDAMYWYRQDPGQGLRLIYYSQIVNDFQKGDIAEGYSVSREKKESFPLTVTSAQKNPTAFYLCASSWGQRFEAFFGQGTRLTVV.

This clonotype was counted ten times or more. The chain recombines TRBV29-1 with TRBJ2-3, with D possibly matching TRBD2 (5 bases). Germline V gives CDR1 SQVTM, CDR2 ANQGSEA. V dropped 1 base and J dropped 2 bases, with 13 bases sitting between them. The CDR3 spans 15 residues. CDR3 bases: TGCAGCGTTGAAGTAGTAGCGAGCCCCACAGATACGCAGTATTTT. It is translated as CSVEVVASPTDTQYF.

This clonotype was counted at least ten times. CDR3: CSVLPGGPTDTQYF. CDR3 DNA: TGCAGCGTTCTCCCGGGGGGTCCGACAGATACGCAGTATTTT. The rearrangement links TRBV29-1 to TRBJ2-3, with 7 nucleotides matching TRBD2. The germline V gene has CDR1 SQVTM and CDR2 ANQGSEA. With 5 bases clipped from V and 3 bases from J, the junction kept 8 bases outside the gene matches. The CDR3 runs 14 residues.

This clonotype was picked up a small number of times. The chain recombines TRBV7-9 with TRBJ2-1, with D perhaps matching TRBD1 (6 bases). The CDR3 runs to 15 residues. Germline V gene data show CDR1 as SEHNR and CDR2 as FQNEAQ (reference sequence). V lost 3 bases to trimming and J lost 3 bases, with 12 bases between them. The CDR3 region is CASSLAQGIYNEQFF. The CDR3, as DNA: TGTGCCAGCAGCTTGGCGCAGGGGATCTACAATGAGCAGTTCTTC.

The chain combines TRBV10-3 with TRBJ2-1; 15 bases line up with TRBD2. The V and J ends lost 11 bases and 8 bases, in that order; junction bases with no gene match: 4. The CDR3 sequence is 13 residues long. In germline, CDR1 is ENHRY, CDR2 SYGVKD. The CDR3 spells CAVWTSGGDEQFF. The CDR3 bases are TGTGCCGTATGGACTAGCGGGGGGGATGAGCAGTTCTTC.

The chain employs TRBV5-1 and TRBJ2-5; 8 bases fit TRBD1. There are 14 residues in the CDR3. Germline V lookup: CDR1 SGHRS, CDR2 YFSETQ. V lost 2 bases and J lost 3; bases outside the gene matches: 3. Here the CDR3 DNA reads TGCGCCAGCAGCTTCCAGGGGGCAGAAGAGACCCAGTACTTC. This sequence encodes CASSFQGAEETQYF.

The genes are TRBV4-3 and TRBJ1-4; 7 bases fit TRBD1. V trimming: 1 base; J trimming: 4 bases; junction bases outside the gene matches: 9. This CDR3 has 17 amino acids. CDR1 is LGHNA, CDR2 YSLEER, per germline. The CDR3 reads CASSQGFPGTDNEKLFF. The CDR3, as DNA: TGCGCCAGCAGCCAAGGGTTTCCCGGGACAGATAATGAAAAACTGTTTTTT.

This clonotype was observed a single time. V gene TRBV4-1 combines with J gene TRBJ1-3; D is unresolved. Germline V lookup: CDR1 MGHRA, CDR2 YSYEKL. The CDR3 is 17 amino acids. Between the trimmed V and J ends, which lost 0 bases and 0 bases, there was a span of 12 bases. The CDR3 spells CASSQDRWLGSGNTIYF. The CDR3 DNA follows: TGCGCCAGCAGCCAAGATAGATGGCTAGGCTCTGGAAACACCATATATTTT.

The chain carries TRBV7-8 and TRBJ1-5, with 7 positions matching TRBD1. The ends lost 0 bases at V and 7 bases at J; junction bases unmatched: 3. The CDR3 covers 14 residues. CDR1 and CDR2 from the germline V gene are SGHVS and FQNEAQ. The CDR3 sequence is CASSLAQGWQPQHF. CDR3 nucleotide sequence: TGTGCCAGCAGCTTAGCACAGGGGTGGCAGCCCCAGCATTTT.

The chain's CDR3 is CATSRDPEDTQYF. In DNA, the CDR3 is TGTGCCACCAGCAGAGACCCGGAAGATACGCAGTATTTT. The genes are TRBV15 and TRBJ2-3; no firm D call. The V and J ends lost 0 bases and 5 bases respectively, with 6 bases between them. CDR3 length equals 13 residues. Germline V gene sequence: CDR1 LNHNV, CDR2 YYDKDF (reference sequence).

The chain recombines TRBV29-1 with TRBJ2-6; the D is unclear. Trimming took off 7 bases at V and 1 base at J, with 11 bases between the two ends. The CDR3 is 14 amino acids. CDR1 and CDR2 from the germline V gene are SQVTM and ANQGSEA. The CDR3: CSAKDGSGANVLTF. CDR3 bases: TGCAGCGCAAAAGACGGGTCTGGGGCCAACGTCCTGACTTTC.

The rearrangement uses TRBV4-3 and TRBJ1-2; D is undetermined. Deletions cut 0 bases from V and 4 bases from J, with 15 bases between. The germline V gene encodes CDR1 LGHNA and CDR2 YSLEER. This CDR3 is built from 16 residues. The CDR3 loop reads CASSQDGARPAYGYTF. CDR3 nucleotides: TGCGCCAGCAGCCAAGATGGAGCACGCCCGGCCTATGGCTACACCTTC.